One and the same sample provided the 12 T cell receptor beta chains below, sequenced in a study of spatial heterogeneity in lung cancer. TCRdb used MiXCR to reprocess the 5' RACE reads, holding one entry per CDR3 protein. This sample yields roughly 5,100 distinct CDR3 sequences, of which 9.5% to 15% are seen a single time; about a quarter belongs to the top ten. The study, taken as a whole, reports: It was found that expanded intratumoral alpha and beta TCR counts tracked tumor mutation counts.

Their cognate antigens are unknown. Noted time point: sample taken at primary tumor resection. The material sequenced was lung tumor tissue, taken at surgery. These receptors were obtained from a male donor with early-stage non-small cell lung cancer.

In this sample, this clonotype is medium-sized. This beta chain is off target for a library built for alpha chains, so its abundance means little. The CDR3 DNA is TGTGCCAGCAGCTTGAGGGGTAGGGACGAGCAGTACTTC. Translation gives CASSLRGRDEQYF. This chain links TRBV7-2 with TRBJ2-7; either TRBD1 or TRBD2 may supply D (5 bases each). The length of the CDR3 is 13 residues. In germline, CDR1 is SGHTA, CDR2 FQGNSA. V lost 3 bases and J 5 bases, leaving 11 bases between the germline ends.

By sample fraction, this clonotype is medium-sized. This beta chain came through as a stray read in a library set up for alpha chains, and its size says little. The rearrangement links TRBV6-2 or TRBV6-3 to TRBJ2-7, with a possible D match to TRBD2 (5 bases). Per germline, CDR1 MNHEY and CDR2 SVGEGT. The CDR3 has 16 residues. The ends were cut back, 2 bases at V and 7 bases at J, with 21 bases in the middle. CDR3 nucleotides: TGTGCCAGCAGTTACGAACCCAGCGGACCCCCCCGAGAGCAGTACTTC. Encoded protein: CASSYEPSGPPREQYF.

Remarks on this clonotype: For a library built for alpha chains, this beta chain is a stray read; little rests on its size. The chain joins TRBV28 to TRBJ1-6; D call uncertain. Looked up from germline, CDR1 is MDHEN and CDR2 is SYDVKM. The CDR3 has 11 amino acids. With 3 bases removed from V and 9 bases from J, the gap between germline ends came to 3 bases. The CDR3 spells CASSFPSPLHF. The CDR3 nucleotides are TGTGCCAGCAGTTTCCCTTCACCCCTCCACTTT.

This clonotype is termed large. The library was prepared for alpha chains; this beta chain is a stray read, so its frequency means little. This sequence joins TRBV19 and TRBJ2-3, with 10 bases lining up with TRBD2. The CDR3 has 15 amino acids. V lost 4 bases and J lost 1; bases outside the gene matches: 2. Germline assignment: CDR1 LNHDA and CDR2 SQIVND (reference sequence). Here the CDR3 DNA reads TGTGCCAGTAGTACCGGACTAGCGGGCACAGATACGCAGTATTTT. Protein: CASSTGLAGTDTQYF.

In its sample, this clonotype ranks as medium-sized. This beta chain is a stray sequence in a library constructed for alpha chains; its clone size is not meaningful. The J gene is TRBJ2-5, the V gene TRBV7-8, with TRBD1 identical over 8 bases. Germline trimming cut 5 bases from V and 4 bases from J; bases unmatched to any gene: 9. The CDR3 runs to 15 residues. Germline-derived CDR1 and CDR2 are SGHVS and FQNEAQ. The CDR3 DNA reads as TGTGCCAGCAGCACCACCAGGGGGCTTGGAGAGACCCAGTACTTC. Translation gives CASSTTRGLGETQYF.

By sample fraction, this clonotype is medium-sized. The library was prepared for alpha chains; this beta chain is a stray read, so its frequency means little. The chain recombines TRBV20-1 with TRBJ2-7; D is unresolved. V lost 4 bases and J 5 bases, leaving 9 bases between the germline ends. This CDR3 region has 11 residues. Germline V gene data show CDR1 as DFQATT and CDR2 as SNEGSKA (reference sequence). The CDR3 loop reads CSATRPHEQYF. CDR3 bases: TGCAGTGCTACCAGACCTCACGAGCAGTACTTC.

Turning to this clonotype: The size of this beta chain means little, since it is a stray read in a library made for alpha chains. The J gene is TRBJ2-3, the V gene TRBV9; D might be TRBD1 (7 bases). The CDR3 has 13 residues. The V end lost 3 bases, the J end lost 5 bases, and 10 bases lay between the germline ends. CDR1 and CDR2 (germline): SGDLS, YYNGEE. The CDR3 DNA is TGTGCCAGCAGCGACCAGGGGGGAGATACGCAGTATTTT. The encoded protein is CASSDQGGDTQYF.

In the case of this clonotype: This beta chain is an unintended read in a library built for alpha chains; its size means little. The chain recombines TRBV18 with TRBJ2-3; possibly TRBD1 or TRBD2 for D (6 bases each). The V end lost 8 bases, the J end lost 5 bases, and 14 bases lay between the germline ends. The CDR3 extends over 13 amino acids. Germline CDR1 is KGHSH and CDR2 is LQKENI. CDR3 DNA sequence: TGTGCCAGCACACAGGGAGGAGGAGATACGCAGTATTTT. This gives the protein CASTQGGGDTQYF. The full variable domain, in which reference TRBV18 and TRBJ2-3 provide the parts outside the CDR3, is NAGVMQNPRHLVRRRGQEARLRCSPMKGHSHVYWYRQLPEEGLKFMVYLQKENIIDESGMPKERFSAEFPKEGPSILRIQQVVRGDSAAYFCASTQGGGDTQYFGPGTRLTVL.

On this clonotype itself: Since the library was made to target alpha chains, this beta chain is a stray read and its abundance is not meaningful. This chain connects TRBV28 to TRBJ2-5; D uncertain. The CDR3 has 16 amino acids. Germline CDR1 reads MDHEN; CDR2 reads SYDVKM. Between the trimmed V and J ends, which lost 2 bases and 3 bases, there was a span of 16 bases. The CDR3 protein is CASSLPLGATKETQYF. The CDR3 nucleotides read TGTGCCAGCAGTTTACCCTTAGGAGCGACAAAAGAGACCCAGTACTTC.

As for this clonotype: This beta chain turned up in a library designed for alpha chains; as an off-target read, its abundance says little. The chain carries TRBV24-1 and TRBJ1-2; D is ambiguous. The V end was cut by 3 bases, the J end by 10 bases, with 20 bases between. CDR3 length: 15 residues. Germline CDR1 reads KGHDR; CDR2 reads SFDVKD. The CDR3 here is CATSDPSRAGRDYTF. Here the CDR3 DNA reads TGTGCCACCAGTGATCCAAGCCGGGCGGGGAGGGACTACACCTTC.

At least ten counts were recorded for this clonotype. With the library built for alpha chains, this beta chain is off target and its frequency is not meaningful. The J gene is TRBJ2-4, the V gene TRBV14; 8 positions agree with TRBD2. This CDR3 region has 14 residues. V shed 2 bases and J 6 bases; nucleotides not matched to a gene: 3. The germline V gene has CDR1 SGHDN and CDR2 FVKESK. The DNA of the CDR3 is TGTGCCAGCAGCCAATTGGGACTAGGAAACATTCAGTACTTC. Protein sequence: CASSQLGLGNIQYF.

This clonotype was picked up many times. The size of this beta chain means little, since it is a stray read in a library made for alpha chains. The chain recombines TRBV7-3 with TRBJ2-1; TRBD1 matches 9 bases. CDR1 SGHTA and CDR2 FQGTGA come from the germline V gene. V was clipped by 5 bases and J by 2 bases; unmatched bases: 4. The CDR3 length is 15 residues. DNA for the CDR3: TGTGCCAGCAGCCGCGACAGGGGGACCTACAATGAGCAGTTCTTC. It codes for CASSRDRGTYNEQFF.